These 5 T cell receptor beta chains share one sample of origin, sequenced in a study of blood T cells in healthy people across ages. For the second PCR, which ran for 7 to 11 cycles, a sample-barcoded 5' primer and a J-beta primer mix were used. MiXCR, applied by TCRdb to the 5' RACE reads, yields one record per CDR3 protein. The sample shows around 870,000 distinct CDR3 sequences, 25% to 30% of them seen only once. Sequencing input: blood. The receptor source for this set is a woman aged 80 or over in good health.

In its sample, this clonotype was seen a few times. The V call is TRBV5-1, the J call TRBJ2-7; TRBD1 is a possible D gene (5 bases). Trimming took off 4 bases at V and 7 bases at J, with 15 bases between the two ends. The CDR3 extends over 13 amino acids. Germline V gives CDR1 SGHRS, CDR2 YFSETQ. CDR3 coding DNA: TGCGCCAGCAGCCCCCAAACAAGGGGTGAGCAGTACTTC. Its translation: CASSPQTRGEQYF.

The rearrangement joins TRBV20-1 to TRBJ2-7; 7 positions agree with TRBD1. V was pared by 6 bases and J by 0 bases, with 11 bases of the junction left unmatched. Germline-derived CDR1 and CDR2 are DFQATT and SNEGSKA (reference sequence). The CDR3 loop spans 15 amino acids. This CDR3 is CSARSRTGASYEQYF. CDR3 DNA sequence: TGCAGTGCCAGGTCTCGGACAGGAGCCTCCTACGAGCAGTACTTC.

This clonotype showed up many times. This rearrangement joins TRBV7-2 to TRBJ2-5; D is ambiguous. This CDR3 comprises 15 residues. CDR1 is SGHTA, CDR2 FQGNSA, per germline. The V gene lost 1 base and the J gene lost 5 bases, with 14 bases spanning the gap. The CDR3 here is CASSLEGIRWETQYF. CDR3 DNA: TGTGCCAGCAGCTTAGAGGGAATTAGATGGGAGACCCAGTACTTC.

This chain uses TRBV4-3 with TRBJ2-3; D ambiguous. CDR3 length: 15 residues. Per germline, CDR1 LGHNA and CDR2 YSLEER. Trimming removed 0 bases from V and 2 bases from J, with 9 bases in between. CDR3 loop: CASSQEGTATDTQYF. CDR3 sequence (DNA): TGCGCCAGCAGCCAAGAGGGAACAGCCACAGATACGCAGTATTTT.

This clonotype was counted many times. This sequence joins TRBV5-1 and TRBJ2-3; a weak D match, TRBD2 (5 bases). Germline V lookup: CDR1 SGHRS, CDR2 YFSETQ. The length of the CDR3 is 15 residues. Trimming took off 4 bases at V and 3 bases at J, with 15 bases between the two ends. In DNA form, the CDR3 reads TGCGCCAGCAGCCCAGGAGGTTCCCAGACAGATACGCAGTATTTT. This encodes CASSPGGSQTDTQYF.